This T cell receptor beta chain was captured in a study of human T cells and chemical hapten exposure. Germline V lookup: CDR1 PRHDT, CDR2 FYEKMQ (reference sequence). This CDR3 has 14 residues. The V gene lost 2 bases and the J gene lost 3 bases, with 8 bases spanning the gap. MiXCR was run by TCRdb on the RACE reads, yielding one entry per CDR3 protein. Altogether 150,000 to 200,000 distinct CDR3 sequences are present, around a quarter being singletons, with the ten largest covering 2.5%. Described time point: patch test 3, about 24 weeks after DPC sensitization. Treatment reported: therapeutic diphenylcyclopropenone sensitization with weekly scalp DPC.

The chain recombines TRBV13 with TRBJ1-5; TRBD1 might be the D (6 bases). The sequencing here drew on whole blood, taken in connection with sensitization to the hapten diphenylcyclopropenone (DPC). The source of this sequence is a woman aged 40 to 50 with alopecia areata. Some clones in this sample may be carry-over from other donors' samples. This chain's CDR3 is CASSLRGNNQPQHF. The CDR3 coding sequence is TGTGCCAGCAGCTTAAGGGGGAACAATCAGCCCCAGCATTTT.